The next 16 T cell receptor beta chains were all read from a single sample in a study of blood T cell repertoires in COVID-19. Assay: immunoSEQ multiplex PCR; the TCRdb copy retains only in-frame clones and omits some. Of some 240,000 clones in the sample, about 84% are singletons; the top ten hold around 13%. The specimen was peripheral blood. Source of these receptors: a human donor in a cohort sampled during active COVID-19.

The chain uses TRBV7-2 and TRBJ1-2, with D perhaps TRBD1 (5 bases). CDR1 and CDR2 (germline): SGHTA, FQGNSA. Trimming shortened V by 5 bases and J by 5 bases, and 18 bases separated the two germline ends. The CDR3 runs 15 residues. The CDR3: CASSTLFKTEYGYTF. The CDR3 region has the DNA TGTGCCAGCAGCACTTTATTTAAGACAGAATATGGCTACACCTTC.

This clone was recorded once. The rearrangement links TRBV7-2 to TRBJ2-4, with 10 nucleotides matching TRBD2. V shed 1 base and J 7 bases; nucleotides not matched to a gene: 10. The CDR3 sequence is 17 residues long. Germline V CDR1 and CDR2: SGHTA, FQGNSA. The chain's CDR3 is CASSLGGASGGVNIQYF. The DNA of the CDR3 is TGTGCCAGCAGCTTAGGAGGTGCGAGCGGGGGGGTTAACATTCAGTACTTC.

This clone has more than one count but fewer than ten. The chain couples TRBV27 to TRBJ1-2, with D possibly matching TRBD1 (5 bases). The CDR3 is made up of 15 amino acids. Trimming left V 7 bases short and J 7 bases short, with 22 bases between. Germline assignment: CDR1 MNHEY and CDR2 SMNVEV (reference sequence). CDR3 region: CASKVGVRTGGGYTF. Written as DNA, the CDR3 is TGTGCCAGCAAAGTTGGGGTCCGGACGGGGGGTGGCTACACCTTC.

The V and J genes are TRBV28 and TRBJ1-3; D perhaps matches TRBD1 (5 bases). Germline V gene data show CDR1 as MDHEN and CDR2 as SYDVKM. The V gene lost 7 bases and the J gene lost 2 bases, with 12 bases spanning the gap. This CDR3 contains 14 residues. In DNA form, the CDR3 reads TGTGCCAGCAAAAGGCAGACAGCTGGAAACACCATATATTTT. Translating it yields CASKRQTAGNTIYF. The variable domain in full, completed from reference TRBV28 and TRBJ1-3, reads DVKVTQSSRYLVKRTGEKVFLECVQDMDHENMFWYRQDPGLGLRLIYFSYDVKMKEKGDIPEGYSVSREKKERFSLILESASTNQTSMYLCASKRQTAGNTIYFGEGSWLTVV.

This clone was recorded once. The CDR3 nucleotides are TGTGCCAGCTCACCGCGGACTGAGTTCTATGGCTACACCTTC. Translated: CASSPRTEFYGYTF. The chain has TRBV18 and TRBJ1-2, with D unclear. The CDR3 runs 14 residues. Germline V gives CDR1 KGHSH, CDR2 LQKENI. V lost 3 bases, J lost 4 bases, and 12 bases lay in between.

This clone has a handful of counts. As DNA, the CDR3 is TGTGCCAGCAGCCATACGGACAGGGGAGTGGAGCAGTACTTC. This codes for CASSHTDRGVEQYF. The J gene is TRBJ2-7, the V gene TRBV3-1 (or the pseudogene TRBV3-2), with 9 bases identical to TRBD1. The CDR3 spans 14 residues. J lost 7 bases, V lost 3 bases, and 7 bases had no gene match. Germline V CDR1 and CDR2: LGHDT, YNNKEL (reference sequence).

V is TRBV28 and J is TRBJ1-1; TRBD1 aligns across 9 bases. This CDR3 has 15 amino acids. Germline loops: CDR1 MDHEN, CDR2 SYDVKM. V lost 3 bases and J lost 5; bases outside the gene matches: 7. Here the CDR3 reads CASSFLGQGWTEAFF. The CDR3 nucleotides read TGTGCCAGCAGTTTCTTGGGACAGGGTTGGACTGAAGCTTTCTTT. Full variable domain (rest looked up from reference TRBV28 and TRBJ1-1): DVKVTQSSRYLVKRTGEKVFLECVQDMDHENMFWYRQDPGLGLRLIYFSYDVKMKEKGDIPEGYSVSREKKERFSLILESASTNQTSMYLCASSFLGQGWTEAFFGQGTRLTVV.

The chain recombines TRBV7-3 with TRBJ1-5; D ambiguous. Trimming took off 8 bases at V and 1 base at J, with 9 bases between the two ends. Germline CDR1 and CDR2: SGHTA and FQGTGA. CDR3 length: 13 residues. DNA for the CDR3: TGTGCCAGCGCCACCCAGAGCAATCAGCCCCAGCATTTT. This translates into CASATQSNQPQHF.

CDR3 region: CASKSYRSYNEQFF. The CDR3 DNA reads TGTGCCAGCAAAAGTTACAGATCCTACAATGAGCAGTTCTTC. The chain combines TRBV28 with TRBJ2-1; D is uncertain. This CDR3 contains 14 residues. Germline V gives CDR1 MDHEN, CDR2 SYDVKM. Trimming took off 7 bases at V and 1 base at J, with 11 bases between the two ends.

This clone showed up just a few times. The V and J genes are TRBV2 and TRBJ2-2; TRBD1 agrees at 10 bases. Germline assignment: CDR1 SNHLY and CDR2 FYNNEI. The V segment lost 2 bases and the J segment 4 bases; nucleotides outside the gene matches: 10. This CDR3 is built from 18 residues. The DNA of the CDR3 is TGTGCCAGCAGTGAACTAATGGGACAGGGGAAGAGCACCGGGGAGCTGTTTTTT. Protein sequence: CASSELMGQGKSTGELFF.

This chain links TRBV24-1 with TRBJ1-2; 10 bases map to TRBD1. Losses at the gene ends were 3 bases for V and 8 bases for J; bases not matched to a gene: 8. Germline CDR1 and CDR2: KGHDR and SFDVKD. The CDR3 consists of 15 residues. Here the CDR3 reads CATSDPDRGQRGYTF. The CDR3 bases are TGTGCCACCAGTGATCCCGACAGGGGGCAGAGGGGCTACACCTTC.

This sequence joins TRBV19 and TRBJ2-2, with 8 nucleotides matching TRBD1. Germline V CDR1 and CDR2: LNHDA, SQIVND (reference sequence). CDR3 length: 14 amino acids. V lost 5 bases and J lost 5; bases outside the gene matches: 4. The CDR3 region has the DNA TGTGCCAGTAGTTTACAGGGGGAGACCGGGGAGCTGTTTTTT. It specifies CASSLQGETGELFF.

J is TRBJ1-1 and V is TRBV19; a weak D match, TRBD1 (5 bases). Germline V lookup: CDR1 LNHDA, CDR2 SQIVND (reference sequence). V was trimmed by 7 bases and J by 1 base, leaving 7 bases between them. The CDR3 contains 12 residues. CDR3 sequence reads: CASTQANTEAFF. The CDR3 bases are TGTGCCAGTACACAGGCGAACACTGAAGCTTTCTTT.

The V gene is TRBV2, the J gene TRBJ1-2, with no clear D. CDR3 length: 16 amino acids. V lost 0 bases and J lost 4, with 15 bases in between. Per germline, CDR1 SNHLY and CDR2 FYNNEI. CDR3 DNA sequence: TGTGCCAGCAGTGAAGCCGCGGGAGGGTTAGGCTATGGCTACACCTTC. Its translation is CASSEAAGGLGYGYTF.

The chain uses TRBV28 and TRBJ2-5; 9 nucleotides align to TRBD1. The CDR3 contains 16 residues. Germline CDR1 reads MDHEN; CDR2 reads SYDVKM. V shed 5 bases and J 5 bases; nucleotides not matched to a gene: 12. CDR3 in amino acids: CASSAPGTGFGETQYF. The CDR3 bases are TGTGCCAGCAGTGCCCCCGGGACAGGGTTTGGGGAGACCCAGTACTTC.

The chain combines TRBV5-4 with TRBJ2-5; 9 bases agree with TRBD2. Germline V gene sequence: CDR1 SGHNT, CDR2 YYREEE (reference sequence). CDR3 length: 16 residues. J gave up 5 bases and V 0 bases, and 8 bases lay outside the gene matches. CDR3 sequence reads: CASSLVAGGPRETQYF. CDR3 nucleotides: TGTGCCAGCAGCTTGGTGGCGGGGGGGCCGAGGGAGACCCAGTACTTC.